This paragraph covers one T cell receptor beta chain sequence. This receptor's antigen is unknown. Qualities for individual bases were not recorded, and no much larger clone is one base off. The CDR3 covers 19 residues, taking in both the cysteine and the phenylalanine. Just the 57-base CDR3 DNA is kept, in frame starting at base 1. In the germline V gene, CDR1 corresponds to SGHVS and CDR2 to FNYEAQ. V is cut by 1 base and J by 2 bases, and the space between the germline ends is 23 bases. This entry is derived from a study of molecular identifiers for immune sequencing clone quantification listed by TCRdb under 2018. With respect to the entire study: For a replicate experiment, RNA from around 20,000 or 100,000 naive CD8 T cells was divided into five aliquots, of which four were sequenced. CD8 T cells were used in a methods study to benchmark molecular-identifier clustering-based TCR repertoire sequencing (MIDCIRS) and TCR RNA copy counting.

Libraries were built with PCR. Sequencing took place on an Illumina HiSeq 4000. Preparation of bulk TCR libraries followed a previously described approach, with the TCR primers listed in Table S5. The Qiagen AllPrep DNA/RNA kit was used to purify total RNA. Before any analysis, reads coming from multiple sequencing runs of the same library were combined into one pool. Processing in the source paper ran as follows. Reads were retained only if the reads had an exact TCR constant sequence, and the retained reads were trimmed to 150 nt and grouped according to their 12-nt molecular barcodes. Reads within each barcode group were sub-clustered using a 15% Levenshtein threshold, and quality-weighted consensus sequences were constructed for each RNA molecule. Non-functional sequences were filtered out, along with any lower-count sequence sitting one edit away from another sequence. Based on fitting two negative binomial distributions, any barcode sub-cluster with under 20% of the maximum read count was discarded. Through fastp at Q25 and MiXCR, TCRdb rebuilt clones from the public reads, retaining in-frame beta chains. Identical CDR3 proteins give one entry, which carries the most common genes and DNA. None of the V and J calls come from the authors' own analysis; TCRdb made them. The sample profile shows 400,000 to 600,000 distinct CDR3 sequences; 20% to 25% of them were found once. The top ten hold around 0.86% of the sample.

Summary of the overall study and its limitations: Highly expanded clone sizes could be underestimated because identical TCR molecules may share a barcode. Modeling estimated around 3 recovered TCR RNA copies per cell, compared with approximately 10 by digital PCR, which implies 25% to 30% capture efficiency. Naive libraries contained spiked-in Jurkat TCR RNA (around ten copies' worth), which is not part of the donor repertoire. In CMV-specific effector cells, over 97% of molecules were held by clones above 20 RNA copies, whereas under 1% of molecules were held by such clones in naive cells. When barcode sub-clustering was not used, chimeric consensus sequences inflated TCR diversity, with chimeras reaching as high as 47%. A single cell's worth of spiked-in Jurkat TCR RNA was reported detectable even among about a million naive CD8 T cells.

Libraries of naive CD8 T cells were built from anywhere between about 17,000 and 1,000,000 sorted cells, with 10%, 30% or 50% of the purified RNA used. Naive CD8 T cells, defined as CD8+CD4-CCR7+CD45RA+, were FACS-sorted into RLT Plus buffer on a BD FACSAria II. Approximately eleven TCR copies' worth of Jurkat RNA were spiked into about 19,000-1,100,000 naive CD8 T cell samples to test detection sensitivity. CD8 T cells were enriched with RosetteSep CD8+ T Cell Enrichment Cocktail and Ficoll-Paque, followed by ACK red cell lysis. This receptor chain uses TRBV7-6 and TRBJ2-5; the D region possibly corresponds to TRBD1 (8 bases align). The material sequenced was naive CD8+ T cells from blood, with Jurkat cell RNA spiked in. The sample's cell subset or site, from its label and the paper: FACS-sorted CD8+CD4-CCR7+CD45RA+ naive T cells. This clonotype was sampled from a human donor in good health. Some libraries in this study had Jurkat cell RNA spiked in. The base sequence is TGTGCCAGCAGCTTAGTTGATTGGGAGGGACAGGCGACTCAAGAGACCCAGTACTTC. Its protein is CASSLVDWEGQATQETQYF.